This T cell receptor beta chain was retrieved from a study of blood T cell repertoires in COVID-19. V dropped 6 bases and J dropped 6; count of bases not matched to a gene: 7. This CDR3 region has 15 residues. In germline, CDR1 is MNHEY, CDR2 SVGAGI. Here immunoSEQ multiplex PCR was the method, and the copy in TCRdb shows in-frame clones only, minus some. The table lists approximately 160,000 clones, about 88% of them singletons. This clone was found once. The source is a woman aged 45 to 65 who had recovered from COVID-19. The sequenced sample was PBMCs or T cells enriched from blood (not recorded which). The chain recombines TRBV6-5 with TRBJ1-5; TRBD1 aligns across 11 bases. The CDR3 bases are TGTGCCAGCAGGTTGGGGGGGACAGGGGGTCAGCCCCAGCATTTT. This translates into CASRLGGTGGQPQHF.